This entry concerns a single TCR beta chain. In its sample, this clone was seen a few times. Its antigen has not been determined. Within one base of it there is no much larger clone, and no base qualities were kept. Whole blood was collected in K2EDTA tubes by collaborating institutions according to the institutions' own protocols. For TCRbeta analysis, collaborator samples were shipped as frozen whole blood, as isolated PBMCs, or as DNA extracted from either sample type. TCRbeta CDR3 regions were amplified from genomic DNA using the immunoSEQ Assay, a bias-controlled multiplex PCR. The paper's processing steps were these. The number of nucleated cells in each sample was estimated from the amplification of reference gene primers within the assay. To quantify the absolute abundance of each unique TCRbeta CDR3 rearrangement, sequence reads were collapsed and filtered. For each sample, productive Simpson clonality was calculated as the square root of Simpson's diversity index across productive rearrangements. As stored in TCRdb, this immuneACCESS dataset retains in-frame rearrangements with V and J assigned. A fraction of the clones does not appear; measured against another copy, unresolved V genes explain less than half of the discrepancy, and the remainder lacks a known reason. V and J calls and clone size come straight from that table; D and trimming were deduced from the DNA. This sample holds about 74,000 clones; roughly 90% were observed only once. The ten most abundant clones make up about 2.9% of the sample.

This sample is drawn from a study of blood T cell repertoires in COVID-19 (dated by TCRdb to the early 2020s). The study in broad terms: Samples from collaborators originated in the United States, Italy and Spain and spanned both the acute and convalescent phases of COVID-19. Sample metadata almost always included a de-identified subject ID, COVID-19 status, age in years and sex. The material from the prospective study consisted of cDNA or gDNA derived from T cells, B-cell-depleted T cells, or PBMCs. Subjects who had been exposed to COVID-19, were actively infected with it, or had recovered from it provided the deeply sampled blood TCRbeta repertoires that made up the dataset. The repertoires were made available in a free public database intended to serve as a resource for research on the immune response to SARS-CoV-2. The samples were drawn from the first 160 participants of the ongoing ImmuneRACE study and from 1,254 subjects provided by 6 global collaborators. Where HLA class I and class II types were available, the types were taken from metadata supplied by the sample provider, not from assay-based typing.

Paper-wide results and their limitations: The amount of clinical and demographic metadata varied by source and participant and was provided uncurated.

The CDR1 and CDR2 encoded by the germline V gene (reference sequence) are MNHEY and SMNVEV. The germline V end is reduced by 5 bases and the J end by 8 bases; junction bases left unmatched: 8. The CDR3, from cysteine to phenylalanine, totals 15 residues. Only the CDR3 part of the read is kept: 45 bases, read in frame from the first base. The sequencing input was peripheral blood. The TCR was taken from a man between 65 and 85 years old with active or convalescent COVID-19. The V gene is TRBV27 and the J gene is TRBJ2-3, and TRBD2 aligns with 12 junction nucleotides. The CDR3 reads CASSRWTSGKGTQYF. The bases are TGTGCCAGCAGTAGATGGACTAGCGGGAAGGGTACGCAGTATTTT.